This entry describes one T cell receptor beta chain. What it recognizes is unknown. Regarding time point: persistent/refractory GD, antithyroid drugs over 5 years with positive TRAb. Making the TCR library involved RNA that had been extracted from PBMCs. The ends lost 6 bases at V and 2 bases at J; junction bases unmatched: 11. Germline V CDR1 and CDR2: MNHNS, SASEGT. The CDR3 sequence is 16 residues long. This sample is part of a study of regulatory T cells in long-lasting Graves disease. Regarding the study as a whole: Persistent patients had more shared public clonotypes (about 2,800) than new patients (about 1,000).

TCR beta libraries were built with iRepertoire HTBI primers and Arm-PCR of CDR3 regions. TCRdb recomputed calls from the multiplex PCR reads with MiXCR, one row per CDR3 protein. The sample consists of approximately 500,000 distinct CDR3 sequences, 20% to 25% of them appearing once. Source: peripheral blood mononuclear cells (PBMCs), taken when the disease was refractory, from a patient treated with antithyroid drugs. The origin of this receptor is a female donor with Graves disease. V and J are TRBV6-1 and TRBJ2-3; 7 nucleotides align to TRBD1. As DNA, the CDR3 is TGTGCCAGCAGCCGATTCTCGACAGGGAACACAGATACGCAGTATTTT. It is translated as CASSRFSTGNTDTQYF.